The clone carrying this T cell receptor (beta chain) was seen just once. The data were obtained in a study of early T cells in non-severe SARS-CoV-2 infection. The CDR3 extends over 15 amino acids. The ends were cut back, 6 bases at V and 3 bases at J, with 15 bases in the middle. Looked up from germline, CDR1 is MNHEY and CDR2 is SVGEGT. Separate cDNA molecules each had unique molecular identifiers attached to them. TCRdb redid the calling of the 5' RACE reads with MiXCR, one entry per CDR3 protein. This table holds 85,000 to 100,000 distinct CDR3 sequences, 9.5% to 12% found once. This chain joins TRBV6-2 or TRBV6-3 and TRBJ1-5; D is unclear. The origin of this receptor is an adult who was a healthcare worker with PCR-confirmed SARS-CoV-2 infection or an uninfected control (not recorded which). The sequencing here drew on whole blood, taken at baseline. The CDR3 DNA follows: TGTGCCAGCAGCCACCCCTGGGCCAACAATCAGCCCCAGCATTTT. Protein: CASSHPWANNQPQHF.